This TCR beta chain was sequenced for a study of shared clonotypes between healthy human individuals. Germline V CDR1 and CDR2: SGHNT, YENEEA. V was pared by 5 bases and J by 13 bases, with 18 bases between. This CDR3 contains 13 residues. With respect to this clone: What it binds is not known.

Findings of the study overall: Limited genetic and exposure-history diversity came from having few donors.

Method: immunoSEQ multiplex PCR; TCRdb's copy keeps in-frame clones and lacks some. The data hold millions of clones, with more than 80% observed a single time. Sequenced: naive CD4+ T cells from PBMCs. Stated subset: CD45RA+ positively selected. The rearrangement links TRBV11-3 to TRBJ2-1, with D maybe TRBD2 (6 bases). This clonotype was obtained from a man aged 18 to 35 in good health. Some clones in this sample may be carry-over from other donors' samples. The CDR3 DNA is TGTGCCAGCAGCCAGAGAGGCGGGGATAAACAGTTCTTC. Translation: CASSQRGGDKQFF.